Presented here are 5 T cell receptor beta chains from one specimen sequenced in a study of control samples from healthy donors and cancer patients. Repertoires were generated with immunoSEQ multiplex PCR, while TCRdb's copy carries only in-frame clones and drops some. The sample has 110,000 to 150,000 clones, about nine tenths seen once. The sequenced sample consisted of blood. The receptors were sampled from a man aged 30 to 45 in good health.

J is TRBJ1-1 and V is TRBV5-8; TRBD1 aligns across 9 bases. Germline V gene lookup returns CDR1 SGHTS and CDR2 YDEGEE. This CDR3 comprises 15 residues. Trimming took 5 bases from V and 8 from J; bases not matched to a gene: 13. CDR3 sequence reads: CASSPDRGKDGEAFF. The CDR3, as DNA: TGTGCCAGCAGTCCGGACAGGGGCAAAGACGGGGAAGCTTTCTTT.

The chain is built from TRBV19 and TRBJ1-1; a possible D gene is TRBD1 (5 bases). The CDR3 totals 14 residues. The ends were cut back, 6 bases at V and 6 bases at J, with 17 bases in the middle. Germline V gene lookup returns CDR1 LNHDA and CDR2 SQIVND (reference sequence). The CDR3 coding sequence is TGTGCCAGTAGGAAAACAGCCACAGGTCCTGAAGCTTTCTTT. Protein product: CASRKTATGPEAFF. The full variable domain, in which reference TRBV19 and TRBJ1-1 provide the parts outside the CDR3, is DGGITQSPKYLFRKEGQNVTLSCEQNLNHDAMYWYRQDPGQGLRLIYYSQIVNDFQKGDIAEGYSVSREKKESFPLTVTSAQKNPTAFYLCASRKTATGPEAFFGQGTRLTVV.

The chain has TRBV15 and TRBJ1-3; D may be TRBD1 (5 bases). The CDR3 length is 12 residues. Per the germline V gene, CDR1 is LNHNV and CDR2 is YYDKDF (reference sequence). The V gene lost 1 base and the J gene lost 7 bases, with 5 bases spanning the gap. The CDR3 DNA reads TGTGCCACCAGCAGAGGGGGGAACACCATATATTTT. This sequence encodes CATSRGGNTIYF. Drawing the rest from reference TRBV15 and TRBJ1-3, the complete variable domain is DAMVIQNPRYQVTQFGKPVTLSCSQTLNHNVMYWYQQKSSQAPKLLFHYYDKDFNNEADTPDNFQSRRPNTSFCFLDIRSPGLGDTAMYLCATSRGGNTIYFGEGSWLTVV.

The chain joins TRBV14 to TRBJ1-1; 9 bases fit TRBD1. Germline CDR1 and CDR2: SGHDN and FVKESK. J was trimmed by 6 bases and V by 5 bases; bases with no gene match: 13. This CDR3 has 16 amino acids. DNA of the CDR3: TGTGCCAGCAGCGCCCGGACAGGGGTTATTATGGCTGAAGCTTTCTTT. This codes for CASSARTGVIMAEAFF.

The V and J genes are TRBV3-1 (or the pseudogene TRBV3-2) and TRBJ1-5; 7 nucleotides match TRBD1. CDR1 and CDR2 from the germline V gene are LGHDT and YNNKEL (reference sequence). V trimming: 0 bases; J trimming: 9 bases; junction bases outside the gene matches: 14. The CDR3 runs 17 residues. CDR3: CASSQDWAGGGVGPQHF. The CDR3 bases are TGTGCCAGCAGCCAAGATTGGGCAGGGGGTGGGGTAGGGCCCCAGCATTTT.